This entry is about one TCR beta chain. Its specificity is unknown. Germline lookup yields CDR1 LGHDT and CDR2 YNNKEL (reference sequence). Trimming removed 4 bases from V and 2 bases from J; junction bases left unmatched: 7. The CDR3 is 15 residues long. High-throughput TCR beta sequencing covered peripheral CD8+ and CD4+ T cells. The multiple sclerosis controls were treatment-naive patients, and their relapsing-remitting disease was stable or active. This sample is drawn from a study of CD8 T cells in Susac syndrome. Study-level points and caveats: The relatively small number of individuals in the TCR sequencing and HLA analysis was acknowledged by the study.

About 0.5 to 1 ug RNA was reverse transcribed with random hexamers. TCR beta CDR3 was amplified by immunoSEQ multiplex PCR. This amplification extended across 54 Vbeta and 13 Jbeta segments. TCRdb recomputed calls from the immunoSEQ multiplex PCR reads with MiXCR, one row per CDR3 protein. This repertoire shows about 200,000 distinct CDR3 sequences, 90% to 95% found once; its top ten account for roughly 0.088%. The sequencing input was CD4+ T cells from PBMCs. The TCR originated in a human donor with multiple sclerosis. The chain carries TRBV3-1 and TRBJ2-5, with 7 bases lining up with TRBD2. CDR3 residues: CASSPLPSGQETQYF. In DNA form, the CDR3 reads TGTGCCAGCAGCCCGCTGCCTAGCGGACAAGAGACCCAGTACTTC.